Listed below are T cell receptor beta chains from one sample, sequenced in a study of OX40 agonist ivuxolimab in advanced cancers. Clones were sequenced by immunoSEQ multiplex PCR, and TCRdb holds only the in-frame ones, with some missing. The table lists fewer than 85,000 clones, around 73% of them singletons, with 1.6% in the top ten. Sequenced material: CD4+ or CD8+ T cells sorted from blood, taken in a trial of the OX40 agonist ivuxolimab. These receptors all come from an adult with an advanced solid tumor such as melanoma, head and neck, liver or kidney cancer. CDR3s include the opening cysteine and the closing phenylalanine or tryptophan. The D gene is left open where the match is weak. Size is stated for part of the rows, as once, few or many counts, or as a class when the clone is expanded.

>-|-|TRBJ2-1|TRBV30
CAWSLDASYNEQFF
TGTGCCTGGAGTTTAGACGCGTCCTACAATGAGCAGTTCTTC
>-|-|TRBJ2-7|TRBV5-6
CASSLPSIYEQYF
TGTGCCAGCAGCTTGCCCAGTATCTACGAGCAGTACTTC
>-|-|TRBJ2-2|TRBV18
CASSQGLNTGELFF
TGTGCCAGCTCACAGGGACTGAACACCGGGGAGCTGTTTTTT
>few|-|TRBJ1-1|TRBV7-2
CASSLALAGLMNTEAFF
TGTGCCAGCAGCTTAGCGCTCGCAGGATTAATGAACACTGAAGCTTTCTTT
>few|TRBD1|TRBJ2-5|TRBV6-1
CASKSDRGMFETQYF
TGTGCCAGCAAGTCCGACAGGGGAATGTTTGAGACCCAGTACTTC
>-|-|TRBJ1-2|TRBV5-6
CASSLEGSGYTF
TGTGCCAGCAGCTTGGAAGGTAGCGGCTACACCTTC
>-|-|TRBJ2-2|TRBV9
CASSYEAKRTTGELFF
TGTGCCAGCAGCTATGAGGCTAAGCGAACCACCGGGGAGCTGTTTTTT
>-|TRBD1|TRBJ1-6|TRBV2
CAILQGALDSPLHF
TGTGCCATCTTACAGGGGGCCTTGGATTCACCCCTCCACTTT
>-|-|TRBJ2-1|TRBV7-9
CASSLALGVAADNEQFF
TGTGCCAGCAGCTTAGCGCTGGGGGTAGCGGCAGACAATGAGCAGTTCTTC
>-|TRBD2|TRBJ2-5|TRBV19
CASSARSGRGETQYF
TGTGCCAGTAGTGCCAGGTCCGGGAGGGGAGAGACCCAGTACTTC
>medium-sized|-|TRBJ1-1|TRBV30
CAWSVRGRMNTEAFF
TGTGCCTGGAGTGTAAGGGGACGGATGAACACTGAAGCTTTCTTT
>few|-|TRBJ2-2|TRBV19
CASSMVSNTGELFF
TGTGCCAGTAGTATGGTCTCCAACACCGGGGAGCTGTTTTTT
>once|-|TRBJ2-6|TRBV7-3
CASSLGSGSGANVLTF
TGTGCCAGCAGCTTAGGTTCAGGGTCTGGGGCCAACGTCCTGACTTTC
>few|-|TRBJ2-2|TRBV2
CASSEFGLTGELFF
TGTGCCAGCAGTGAATTTGGGCTCACCGGGGAGCTGTTTTTT
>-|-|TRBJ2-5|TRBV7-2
CASSRTQETQYF
TGTGCCAGCAGCCGAACACAAGAGACCCAGTACTTC
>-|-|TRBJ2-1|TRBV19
CASSRFLAGASGNEQFF
TGTGCCAGTAGTAGGTTTCTTGCGGGGGCCAGTGGCAATGAGCAGTTCTTC
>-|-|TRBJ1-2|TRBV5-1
CASSLDGIGYTF
TGCGCCAGCAGCTTGGACGGGATTGGCTACACCTTC
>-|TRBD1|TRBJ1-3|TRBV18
CASSPNRQGASGNTIYF
TGTGCCAGCTCACCAAACCGACAGGGGGCTTCAGGAAACACCATATATTTT
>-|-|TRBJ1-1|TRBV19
CASSMRLRSGKNTEAFF
TGTGCCAGTAGTATGAGGCTCAGGTCCGGAAAGAACACTGAAGCTTTCTTT
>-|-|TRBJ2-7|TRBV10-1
CASSEMTGNYEQYF
TGCGCCAGCAGTGAGATGACAGGAAACTACGAGCAGTACTTC
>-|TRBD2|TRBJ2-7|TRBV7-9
CASSFGEGEQYF
TGTGCCAGCAGCTTTGGGGAGGGCGAGCAGTACTTC
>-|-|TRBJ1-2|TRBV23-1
CASSPPPGRHYGYTF
TGCGCCAGCAGTCCCCCCCCGGGAAGACACTATGGCTACACCTTC
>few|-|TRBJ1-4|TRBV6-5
CASSNQGATNEKLFF
TGTGCCAGCAGTAACCAGGGAGCAACTAATGAAAAACTGTTTTTT
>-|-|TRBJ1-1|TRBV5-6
CASSLGGYRTTEAFF
TGTGCCAGCAGCTTGGGTGGGTATAGGACCACTGAAGCTTTCTTT
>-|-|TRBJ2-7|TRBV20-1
CSARAGPEQYF
TGCAGTGCTAGGGCGGGGCCCGAGCAGTACTTC
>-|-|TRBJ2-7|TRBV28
CASSLGLLEQYF
TGTGCCAGCAGTTTAGGGCTTTTAGAGCAGTACTTC
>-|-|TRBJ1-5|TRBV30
CAWSPFGRGNNQPQHF
TGTGCCTGGAGTCCTTTTGGACGAGGGAACAATCAGCCCCAGCATTTT
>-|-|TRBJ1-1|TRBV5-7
CVLLGDTEAFF
TGTGTCTTGCTGGGGGACACTGAAGCTTTCTTT
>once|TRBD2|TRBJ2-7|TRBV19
CASSRGLADIYEQYF
TGTGCCAGTAGTCGGGGACTAGCGGATATCTACGAGCAGTACTTC
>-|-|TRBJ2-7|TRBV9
CASSGAVFGEQYF
TGTGCCAGCAGCGGAGCGGTTTTTGGCGAGCAGTACTTC
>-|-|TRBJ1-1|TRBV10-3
CATIGLSSNTEAFF
TGTGCCACGATAGGGTTGTCGTCCAACACTGAAGCTTTCTTT
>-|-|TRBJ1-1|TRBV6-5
CASSRATANTEAFF
TGTGCCAGCAGTAGGGCGACAGCGAACACTGAAGCTTTCTTT
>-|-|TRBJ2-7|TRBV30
CAWKGPGYEQYF
TGTGCCTGGAAAGGTCCGGGCTACGAGCAGTACTTC
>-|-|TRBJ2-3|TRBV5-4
CASSLPSTDTQYF
TGTGCCAGCAGCTTGCCAAGCACAGATACGCAGTATTTT
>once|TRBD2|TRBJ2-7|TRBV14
CASSQFSGISYEQYF
TGTGCCAGCAGCCAATTTAGCGGGATCTCCTACGAGCAGTACTTC
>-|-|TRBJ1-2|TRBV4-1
CASSQEEGVAGYTF
TGCGCCAGCAGCCAAGAAGAGGGGGTAGCTGGCTACACCTTC
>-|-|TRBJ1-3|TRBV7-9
CAGDTGDSGNTIYF
TGTGCCGGTGACACAGGTGACTCTGGAAACACCATATATTTT
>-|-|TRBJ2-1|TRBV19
CASSRNYNEQFF
TGTGCCAGTAGTCGGAACTACAATGAGCAGTTCTTC
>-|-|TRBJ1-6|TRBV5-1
CASSPRAADNSPLHF
TGCGCCAGCAGCCCCCGTGCAGCTGATAATTCACCCCTCCACTTT
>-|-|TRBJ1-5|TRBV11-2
CASSLDNQPQHF
TGTGCCAGCAGCTTAGATAATCAGCCCCAGCATTTT
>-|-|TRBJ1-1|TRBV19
CASSSHSQARNTEAFF
TGTGCCAGTAGTAGCCACTCCCAGGCGAGGAACACTGAAGCTTTCTTT
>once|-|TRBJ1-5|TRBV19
CASKRGDQPQHF
TGTGCCTCCAAGCGGGGGGACCAGCCCCAGCATTTT
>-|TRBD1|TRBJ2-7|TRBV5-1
CASSSRPGGSAGEQYF
TGCGCCAGCAGCTCCCGGCCAGGGGGCTCGGCGGGGGAGCAGTACTTC
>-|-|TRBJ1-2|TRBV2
CASSEANAYYGYTF
TGTGCCAGCAGTGAAGCGAACGCCTACTATGGCTACACCTTC
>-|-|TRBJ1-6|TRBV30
CAWSVRGGFSYNSPLHF
TGTGCCTGGAGTGTACGGGGGGGATTCTCCTATAATTCACCCCTCCACTTT
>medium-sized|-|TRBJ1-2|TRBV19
CASKRLRGDNYGYTF
TGTGCCAGTAAACGGTTACGAGGGGATAACTATGGCTACACCTTC
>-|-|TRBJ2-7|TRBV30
CAWSVKRYEQYF
TGTGCCTGGAGTGTAAAACGGTACGAGCAGTACTTC
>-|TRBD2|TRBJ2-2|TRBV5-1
CASSLGGTSTGELFF
TGCGCCAGCAGCTTGGGTGGGACTAGCACCGGGGAGCTGTTTTTT
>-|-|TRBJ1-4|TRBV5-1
CASSMRTETNEKLFF
TGCGCCAGCAGCATGAGGACAGAAACTAATGAAAAACTGTTTTTT
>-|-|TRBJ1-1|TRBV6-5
CASSSLPDTEAFF
TGTGCCAGCAGTTCGTTACCTGATACTGAAGCTTTCTTT
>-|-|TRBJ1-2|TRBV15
CATSTRDTSNYGYTF
TGTGCCACCAGCACTCGGGACACTTCTAACTATGGCTACACCTTC
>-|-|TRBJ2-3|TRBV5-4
CASSLEVGGNTDTQYF
TGTGCCAGCAGCTTGGAAGTGGGAGGAAACACAGATACGCAGTATTTT
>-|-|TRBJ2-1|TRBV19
CASSIEYRIGNEQFF
TGTGCCAGTAGTATAGAATACCGAATAGGTAATGAGCAGTTCTTC
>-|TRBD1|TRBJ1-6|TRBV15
CATSRGDSNNSPLHF
TGTGCCACCAGCAGAGGGGACAGCAATAATTCACCCCTCCACTTT